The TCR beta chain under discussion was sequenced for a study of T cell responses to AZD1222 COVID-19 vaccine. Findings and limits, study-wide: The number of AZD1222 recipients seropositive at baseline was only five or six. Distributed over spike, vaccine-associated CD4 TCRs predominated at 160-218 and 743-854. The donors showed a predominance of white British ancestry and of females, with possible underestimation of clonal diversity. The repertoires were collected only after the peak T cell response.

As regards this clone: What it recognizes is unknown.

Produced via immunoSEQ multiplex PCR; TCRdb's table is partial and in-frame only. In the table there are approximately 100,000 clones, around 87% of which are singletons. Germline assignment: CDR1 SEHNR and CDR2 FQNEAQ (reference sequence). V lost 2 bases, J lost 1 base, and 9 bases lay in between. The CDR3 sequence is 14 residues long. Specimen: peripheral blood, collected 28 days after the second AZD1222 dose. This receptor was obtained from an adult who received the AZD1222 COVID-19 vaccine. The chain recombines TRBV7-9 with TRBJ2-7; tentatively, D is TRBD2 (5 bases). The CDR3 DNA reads TGTGCCAGCAGCTTATACGAGGGATCCTACGAGCAGTACTTC. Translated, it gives CASSLYEGSYEQYF.